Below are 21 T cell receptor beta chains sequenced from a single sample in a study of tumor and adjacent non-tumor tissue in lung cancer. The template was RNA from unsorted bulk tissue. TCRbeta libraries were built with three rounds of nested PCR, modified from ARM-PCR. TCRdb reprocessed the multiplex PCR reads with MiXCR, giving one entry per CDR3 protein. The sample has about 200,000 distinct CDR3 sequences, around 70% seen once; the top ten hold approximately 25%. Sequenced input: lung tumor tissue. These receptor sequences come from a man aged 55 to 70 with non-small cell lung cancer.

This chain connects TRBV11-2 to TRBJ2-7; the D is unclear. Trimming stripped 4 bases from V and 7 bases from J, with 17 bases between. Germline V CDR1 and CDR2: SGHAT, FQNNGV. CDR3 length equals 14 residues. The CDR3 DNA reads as TGTGCCAGCAGCTCAGATTCCCCGGTACATGAGCAGTACTTC. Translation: CASSSDSPVHEQYF.

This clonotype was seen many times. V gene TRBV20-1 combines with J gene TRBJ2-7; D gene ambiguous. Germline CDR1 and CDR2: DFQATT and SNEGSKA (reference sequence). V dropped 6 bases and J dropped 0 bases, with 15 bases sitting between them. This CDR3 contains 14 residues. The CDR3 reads CSAIKDVSSYEQYF. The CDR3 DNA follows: TGCAGTGCCATCAAGGACGTAAGCTCCTACGAGCAGTACTTC.

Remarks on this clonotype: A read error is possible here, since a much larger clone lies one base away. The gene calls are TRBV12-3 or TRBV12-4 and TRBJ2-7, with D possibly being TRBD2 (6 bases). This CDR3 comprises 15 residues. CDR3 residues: CVSTLGQLAHYEQYF. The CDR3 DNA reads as TGTGTCAGCACCCTAGGTCAACTAGCCCACTACGAGCAGTACTTC.

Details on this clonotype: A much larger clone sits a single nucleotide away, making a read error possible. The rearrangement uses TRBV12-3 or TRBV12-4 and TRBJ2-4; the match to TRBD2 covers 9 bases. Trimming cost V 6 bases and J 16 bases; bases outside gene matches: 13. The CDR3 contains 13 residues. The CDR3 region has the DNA TGTGCCAGCAGCCTCGGAGGCGGGAGGGCCGAATACTTC. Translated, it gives CASSLGGGRAEYF.

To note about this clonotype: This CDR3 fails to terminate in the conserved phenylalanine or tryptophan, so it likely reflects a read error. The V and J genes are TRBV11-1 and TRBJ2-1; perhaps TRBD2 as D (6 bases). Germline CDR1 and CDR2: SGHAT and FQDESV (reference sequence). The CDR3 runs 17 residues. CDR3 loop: CASGLSRLVGGNNEQFL. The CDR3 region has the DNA TGCGCCAGCGGCTTATCTCGGCTAGTGGGAGGCAACAATGAGCAGTTCTTA.

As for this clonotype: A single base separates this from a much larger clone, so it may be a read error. The CDR3 region has the DNA TGCAGTGCTCTGACAGGGTCGGGTGAAAAACTGTTTTTT. Translated: CSALTGSGEKLFF. The chain couples TRBV20-1 to TRBJ1-4, with TRBD1 identical over 7 bases. V gave up 5 bases and J gave up 7 bases; unmatched junction bases: 7. This CDR3 has 13 residues. CDR1 is DFQATT, CDR2 SNEGSKA, per germline (reference sequence).

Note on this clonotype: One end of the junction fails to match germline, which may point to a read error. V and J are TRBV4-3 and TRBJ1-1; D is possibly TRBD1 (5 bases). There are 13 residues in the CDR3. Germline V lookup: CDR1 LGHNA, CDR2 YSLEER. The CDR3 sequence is CDSSPTVNTEAFF. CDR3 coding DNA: TGTGACAGCAGCCCGACGGTGAACACTGAAGCTTTCTTT.

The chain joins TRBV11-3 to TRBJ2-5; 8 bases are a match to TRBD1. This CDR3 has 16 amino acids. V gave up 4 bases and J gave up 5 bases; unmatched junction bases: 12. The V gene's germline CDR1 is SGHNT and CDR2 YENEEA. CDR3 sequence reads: CASSYRGATCWETQYF. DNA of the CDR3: TGTGCCAGCAGCTACAGGGGGGCGACGTGTTGGGAGACCCAGTACTTC.

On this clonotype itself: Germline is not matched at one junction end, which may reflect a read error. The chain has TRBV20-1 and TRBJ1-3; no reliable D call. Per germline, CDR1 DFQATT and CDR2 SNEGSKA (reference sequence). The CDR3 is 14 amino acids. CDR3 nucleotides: TGCATTGCTAGGGTGGCGGGCTCTGGAAACACCATAAATTTT. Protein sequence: CIARVAGSGNTINF.

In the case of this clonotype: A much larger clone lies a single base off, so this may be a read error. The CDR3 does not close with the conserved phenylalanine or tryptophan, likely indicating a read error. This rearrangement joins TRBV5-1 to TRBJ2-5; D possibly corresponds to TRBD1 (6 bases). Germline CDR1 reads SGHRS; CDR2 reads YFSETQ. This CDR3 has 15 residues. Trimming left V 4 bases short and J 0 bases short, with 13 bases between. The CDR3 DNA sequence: TGCGCCAGCAGCCCGACAGGAATGTACCAAGAGACCCAGTACCTC. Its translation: CASSPTGMYQETQYL.

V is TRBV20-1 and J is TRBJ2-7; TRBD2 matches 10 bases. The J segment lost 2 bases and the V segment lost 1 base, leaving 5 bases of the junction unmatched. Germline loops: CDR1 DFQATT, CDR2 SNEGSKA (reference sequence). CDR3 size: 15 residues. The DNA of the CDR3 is TGCAGTGCTAGAGTGAGCGGGGGGGTAGCCTACGAGCAGTACTTC. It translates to CSARVSGGVAYEQYF.

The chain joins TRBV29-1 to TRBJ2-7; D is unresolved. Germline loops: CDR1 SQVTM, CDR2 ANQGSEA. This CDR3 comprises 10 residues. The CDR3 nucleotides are TGCAGAGTTCAGGATGACGAGCAGTACTTC. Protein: CRVQDDEQYF.

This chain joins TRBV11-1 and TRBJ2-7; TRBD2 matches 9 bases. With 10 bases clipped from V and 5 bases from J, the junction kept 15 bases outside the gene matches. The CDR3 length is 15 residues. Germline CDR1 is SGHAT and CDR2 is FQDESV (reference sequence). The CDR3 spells CANTPRGLAGNEQYF. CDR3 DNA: TGTGCCAACACCCCCCGGGGGCTAGCGGGAAACGAGCAGTACTTC.

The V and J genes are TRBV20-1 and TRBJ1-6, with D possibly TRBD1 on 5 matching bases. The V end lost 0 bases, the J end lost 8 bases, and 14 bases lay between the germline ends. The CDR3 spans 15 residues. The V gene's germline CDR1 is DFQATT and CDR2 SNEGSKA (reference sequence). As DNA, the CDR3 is TGCAGTGCTAGAGATACCCGGCAGGGTGATTCACCCCTCCACTTT. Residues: CSARDTRQGDSPLHF.

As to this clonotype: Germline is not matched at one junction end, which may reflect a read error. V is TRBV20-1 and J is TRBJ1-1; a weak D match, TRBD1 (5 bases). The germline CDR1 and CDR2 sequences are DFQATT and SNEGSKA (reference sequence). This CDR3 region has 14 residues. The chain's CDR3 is CGARVIGGDTEAFF. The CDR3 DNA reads TGCGGTGCTAGAGTGATCGGGGGGGACACTGAAGCTTTCTTT.

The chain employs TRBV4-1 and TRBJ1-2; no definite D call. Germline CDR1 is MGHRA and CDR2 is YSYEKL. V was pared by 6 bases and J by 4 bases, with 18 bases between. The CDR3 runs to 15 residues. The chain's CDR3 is CASRSNFLRPYGYTF. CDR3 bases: TGCGCCAGCAGGTCCAACTTCCTGAGGCCCTATGGCTACACCTTC.

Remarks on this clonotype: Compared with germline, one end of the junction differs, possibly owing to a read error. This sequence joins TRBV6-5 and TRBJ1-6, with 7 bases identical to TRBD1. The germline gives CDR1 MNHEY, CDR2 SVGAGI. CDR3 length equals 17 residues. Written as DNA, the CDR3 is TGTGCTAGCAGTTACAGACAGGGTCAAAGGAATAATTCACCCCTCCACTTT. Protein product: CASSYRQGQRNNSPLHF.

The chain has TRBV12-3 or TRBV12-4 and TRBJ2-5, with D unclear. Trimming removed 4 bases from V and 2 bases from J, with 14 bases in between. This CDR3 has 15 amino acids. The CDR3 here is CASSWVVLGQETQYF. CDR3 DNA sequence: TGTGCCAGCAGTTGGGTTGTTCTAGGGCAAGAGACCCAGTACTTC.

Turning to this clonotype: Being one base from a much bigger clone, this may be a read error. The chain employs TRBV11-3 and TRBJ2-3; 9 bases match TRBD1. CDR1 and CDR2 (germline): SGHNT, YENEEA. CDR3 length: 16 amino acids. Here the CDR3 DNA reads TGTGCCAGCAGCCAAACAGGGGGCACTGGCACATATACGCAGTATTTT. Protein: CASSQTGGTGTYTQYF.

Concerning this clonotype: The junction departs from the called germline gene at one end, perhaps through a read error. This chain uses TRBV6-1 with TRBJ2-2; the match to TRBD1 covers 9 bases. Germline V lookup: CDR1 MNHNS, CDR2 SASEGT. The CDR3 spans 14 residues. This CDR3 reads CTSGQGINTGELFF. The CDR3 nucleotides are TGTACCAGCGGACAGGGGATAAACACCGGGGAGCTGTTTTTT.

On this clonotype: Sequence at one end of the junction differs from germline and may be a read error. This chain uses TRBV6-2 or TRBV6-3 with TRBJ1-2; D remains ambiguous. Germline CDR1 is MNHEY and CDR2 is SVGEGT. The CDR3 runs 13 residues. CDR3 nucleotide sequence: TGTACCAGCAGAAGGACGGGTAACTATGGCTACACCTTC. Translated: CTSRRTGNYGYTF.